This is a list of T cell receptor beta chains from one sample in a study of long-term antiretroviral therapy in people with HIV. Using immunoSEQ multiplex PCR, the repertoire was profiled, and TCRdb retains in-frame clones only, with some absent. The data contain around 25,000 clones, approximately 90% of them singletons. The source material was unsorted PBMCs, sampled 1.9 years after starting antiretroviral therapy. These receptors all come from a woman aged 30 to 39 with HIV. The CDR3 runs from the conserved cysteine through the conserved F or W.

j_gene: TRBJ2-2; v_gene: TRBV2; CDR3aa: CASSDLTGGYTGELFF
j_gene: TRBJ1-2; v_gene: TRBV5-8; CDR3aa: CASSLGQFGGYTF
j_gene: TRBJ1-1; v_gene: TRBV9; CDR3aa: CASSPPGHMNTEAFF
j_gene: TRBJ2-5; v_gene: TRBV11-2; CDR3aa: CASSSETARLVTQYF
j_gene: TRBJ1-1; v_gene: TRBV2; CDR3aa: CASGRDRGGSPEAFF
j_gene: TRBJ2-1; v_gene: TRBV5-1; CDR3aa: CASSWTSGGANEQFF
j_gene: TRBJ1-6; v_gene: TRBV6-5; CDR3aa: CASRKGADNSPLHF
j_gene: TRBJ2-3; v_gene: TRBV7-3; CDR3aa: CASSLRGTGVADTQYF
j_gene: TRBJ2-1; v_gene: TRBV5-6; CDR3aa: CASSSSGMGYNEQFF
j_gene: TRBJ1-3; v_gene: TRBV9; CDR3aa: CASSPEDSGNTIYF
j_gene: TRBJ2-7; v_gene: TRBV9; CDR3aa: CASSVGETHCLRGPLNYEQYF
j_gene: TRBJ2-3; v_gene: TRBV5-6; CDR3aa: CASSPGTTDTQYF
j_gene: TRBJ1-1; v_gene: TRBV27; CDR3aa: CASSRGTEAFF
j_gene: TRBJ1-2; v_gene: TRBV11-1; CDR3aa: CASSPRRANYGYTF
j_gene: TRBJ2-5; v_gene: TRBV13; CDR3aa: CASSRLALRETQYF
j_gene: TRBJ2-7; v_gene: TRBV5-5; CDR3aa: CASSEYDEQYF
j_gene: TRBJ1-2; v_gene: TRBV5-1; CDR3aa: CASSLGRGRHGYTF
j_gene: TRBJ1-1; v_gene: TRBV19; CDR3aa: CASLQRTGDTFF
j_gene: TRBJ1-4; v_gene: TRBV10-3; CDR3aa: CAISEEGGPNEKLFF
j_gene: TRBJ2-1; v_gene: TRBV2; CDR3aa: CASSSGNYNEQFF
j_gene: TRBJ1-2; v_gene: TRBV9; CDR3aa: CASSVDQGGYGYTF
j_gene: TRBJ2-3; v_gene: TRBV30; CDR3aa: CAWSVKTRISTDTQYF
j_gene: TRBJ2-3; v_gene: TRBV11-2; CDR3aa: CASSFSVLAGTDTQYF
j_gene: TRBJ2-2; v_gene: TRBV2; CDR3aa: CASSETQGLVKGELFF
j_gene: TRBJ2-2; v_gene: TRBV10-3; CDR3aa: CAISEEVLTGELFF
j_gene: TRBJ2-1; v_gene: TRBV20-1; CDR3aa: CSAITRAEQFF
j_gene: TRBJ1-2; v_gene: TRBV7-2; CDR3aa: CASNDPGRGYTF
j_gene: TRBJ2-3; v_gene: TRBV14; CDR3aa: CASSRSQFTDTQYF